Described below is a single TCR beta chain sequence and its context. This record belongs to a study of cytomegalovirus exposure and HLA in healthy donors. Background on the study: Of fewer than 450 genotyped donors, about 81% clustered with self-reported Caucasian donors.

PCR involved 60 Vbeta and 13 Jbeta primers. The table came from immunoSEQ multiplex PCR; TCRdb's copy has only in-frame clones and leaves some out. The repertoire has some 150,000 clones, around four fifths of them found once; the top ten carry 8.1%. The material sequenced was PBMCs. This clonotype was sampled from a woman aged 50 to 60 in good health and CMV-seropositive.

The CDR3 DNA follows: TGTGCCAGCAGTCGTAGCGGGGGGGTAGGGGAGACCCAGTACTTC. Its protein product is CASSRSGGVGETQYF. This sequence joins TRBV6-1 and TRBJ2-5; 11 nucleotides line up with TRBD2. The J segment lost 5 bases and the V segment lost 5 bases, leaving 7 bases of the junction unmatched. CDR1 and CDR2 from the germline V gene are MNHNS and SASEGT. The CDR3 consists of 15 residues.